The TCR beta chain under discussion was sequenced for a study of beta chain features in type 1 diabetes. Study findings and constraints: Compared with healthy donors, patients appeared to share more similar naive, central memory and regulatory TCRB repertoires. Moderate but significant shortening of TCRB CDR3s was recorded in all four CD4+ subsets from Type 1 diabetes patients. HLA influence on TCRB rearrangement stayed unresolved here.

The purity of all sorted populations exceeded 95%. The CDR3 totals 13 residues. With 6 bases clipped from V and 0 bases from J, the junction kept 2 bases outside the gene matches. Germline V gene sequence: CDR1 SQVTM, CDR2 ANQGSEA. Expressed TCRB transcripts were sequenced because the isolated RNA had all been reverse transcribed beforehand. The table came from immunoSEQ multiplex PCR; TCRdb's copy has only in-frame clones and leaves some out. The table has over 700,000 clones, about 17% seen once. The sample holds a few counts of this clone. The antigen is not known. The sample consisted of naive CD4+ T cells from blood. The chain has TRBV29-1 and TRBJ1-5, with 7 positions matching TRBD1. The TCR comes from a woman between 18 and 29 years old in good health. The CDR3 reads CSVGQDSNQPQHF. The CDR3 region has the DNA TGCAGCGTCGGACAGGATAGCAATCAGCCCCAGCATTTT. Using reference TRBV29-1 and TRBJ1-5 for the parts outside the CDR3, the full variable domain is SAVISQKPSRDICQRGTSLTIQCQVDSQVTMMFWYRQQPGQSLTLIATANQGSEATYESGFVIDKFPISRPNLTFSTLTVSNMSPEDSSIYLCSVGQDSNQPQHFGDGTRLSIL.